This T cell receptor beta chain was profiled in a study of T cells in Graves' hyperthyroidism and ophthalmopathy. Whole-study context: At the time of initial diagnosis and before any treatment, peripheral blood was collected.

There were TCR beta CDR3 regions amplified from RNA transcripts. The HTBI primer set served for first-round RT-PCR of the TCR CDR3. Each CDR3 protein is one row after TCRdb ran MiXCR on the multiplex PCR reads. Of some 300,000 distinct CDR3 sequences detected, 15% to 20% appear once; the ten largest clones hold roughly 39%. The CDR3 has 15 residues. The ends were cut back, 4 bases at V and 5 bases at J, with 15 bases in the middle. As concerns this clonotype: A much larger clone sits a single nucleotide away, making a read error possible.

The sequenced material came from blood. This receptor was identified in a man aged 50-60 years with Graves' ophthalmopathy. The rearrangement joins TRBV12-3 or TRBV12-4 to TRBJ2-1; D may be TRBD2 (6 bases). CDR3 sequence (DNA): TGTGCCAGCAGTTCAGCAACGGGAGCCCACAATGAGCAGTTCTTC. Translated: CASSSATGAHNEQFF.